This T cell receptor beta chain was observed in a study of T cells after yellow fever vaccination. Using its own MiXCR run on the 5' RACE reads, TCRdb lists one record per CDR3 protein. The profile shows 550,000 or so distinct CDR3 sequences, around 21% of them singletons. Comment on this clonotype: Its cognate antigen is unknown.

Trimming shortened V by 3 bases and J by 0 bases, and 10 bases separated the two germline ends. The CDR3 totals 15 residues. CDR1 SGDLS and CDR2 YYNGEE come from the germline V gene. Study-wide findings and caveats: A secondary response was less intense yet reached its peak sooner, at day 5 versus 15. Boosting was followed by the reappearance of most primary-vaccination clones (around 95% CD4, about 88% CD8).

This chain joins TRBV9 and TRBJ1-5, with a tentative D call TRBD1 (5 bases). This material consisted of PBMCs, taken 15 days after the yellow fever booster vaccination. The receptor's source is a man aged 30 to 45 who received the YFV17D yellow fever vaccine. The DNA for the CDR3 is TGTGCCAGCAGCGCTTGGGACGGTAGCAATCAGCCCCAGCATTTT. This gives the protein CASSAWDGSNQPQHF.